The 27 T cell receptor beta chains below all came from one sample that was sequenced in a study of shared clonotypes between healthy human individuals. Data came from immunoSEQ multiplex PCR; TCRdb stores just in-frame clones and leaves some out. The sample has about 530,000 clones; approximately 79% are singletons. The sample comprised PBMCs. The origin of the receptors is a woman in her forties in good health. Some clones in this sample may be carry-over from other donors' samples.

The V gene is TRBV6-1, the J gene TRBJ2-5; no reliable D call. The CDR3 is 11 residues long. Germline values: CDR1 MNHNS, CDR2 SASEGT. V gave up 5 bases and J gave up 5 bases, with 6 bases separating them. The CDR3 nucleotides read TGTGCCAGCAGTAACTCGGAGACCCAGTACTTC. It specifies CASSNSETQYF.

The chain links TRBV10-3 to TRBJ2-7; D is possibly TRBD1 or TRBD2 (6 bases each). The CDR3 length is 18 residues. CDR1 ENHRY and CDR2 SYGVKD come from the germline V gene. Trimming left V 8 bases short and J 3 bases short, with 29 bases between. CDR3 protein: CAIGAEGVLASYGYEQYF. For the CDR3, the DNA is TGTGCCATCGGAGCGGAGGGGGTCCTAGCGTCGTATGGCTACGAGCAGTACTTC.

The chain is built from TRBV27 and TRBJ1-1; TRBD1 agrees at 9 bases. Germline-derived CDR1 and CDR2 are MNHEY and SMNVEV (reference sequence). The CDR3 runs 15 residues. The V and J ends lost 3 bases and 3 bases, in that order; junction bases with no gene match: 5. The chain's CDR3 is CASSLGTGWDTEAFF. The CDR3 DNA is TGTGCCAGCAGTTTGGGGACAGGGTGGGACACTGAAGCTTTCTTT.

The rearrangement links TRBV7-2 to TRBJ2-2, with D possibly being TRBD2 (6 bases). The germline V gene encodes CDR1 SGHTA and CDR2 FQGNSA. Deletions cut 1 base from V and 6 bases from J, with 12 bases between. The CDR3 consists of 15 residues. CDR3 DNA: TGTGCCAGCAGCTTAGGGGCTAGCGAAGCCGGGGAGCTGTTTTTT. This encodes CASSLGASEAGELFF.

This chain uses TRBV5-6 with TRBJ2-3, with D possibly matching TRBD2 (6 bases). The CDR3 contains 16 residues. Between the trimmed V and J ends, which lost 0 bases and 0 bases, there was a span of 11 bases. Looked up from germline, CDR1 is SGHDT and CDR2 is YYEEEE. The CDR3 sequence: CASSLAGVSSTDTQYF. DNA for the CDR3: TGTGCCAGCAGCTTGGCGGGAGTTTCTAGCACAGATACGCAGTATTTT.

The chain has TRBV28 and TRBJ1-2; tentatively, D is TRBD1 (6 bases). Germline lookup yields CDR1 MDHEN and CDR2 SYDVKM. With 2 bases removed from V and 8 bases from J, the gap between germline ends came to 15 bases. The CDR3 sequence is 14 residues long. CDR3 sequence: CASSLSNRAGGYTF. CDR3 in DNA: TGTGCCAGCAGTTTAAGTAACAGGGCCGGAGGCTACACCTTC.

The chain couples TRBV7-8 to TRBJ2-4, with a tentative D call TRBD2 (6 bases). The germline V gene encodes CDR1 SGHVS and CDR2 FQNEAQ. This CDR3 region has 15 residues. The V and J ends lost 1 base and 6 bases respectively, with 13 bases between them. DNA for the CDR3: TGTGCCAGCAGCTTAGGTGCGGGTAGCGGAAACATTCAGTACTTC. Amino acids: CASSLGAGSGNIQYF. Filled out from reference TRBV7-8 and TRBJ2-4, the complete variable domain reads GAGVSQSPRYKVAKRGQDVALRCDPISGHVSLFWYQQALGQGPEFLTYFQNEAQLDKSGLPSDRFFAERPEGSVSTLKIQRTQQEDSAVYLCASSLGAGSGNIQYFGAGTRLSVL.

For the CDR3, the DNA is TGTGCCAGCAGTGAACAGGATCCAAATCAGCCCCAGCATTTT. Amino acids: CASSEQDPNQPQHF. The gene calls are TRBV6-1 and TRBJ1-5; D not certain. CDR3 length: 14 residues. The V end lost 2 bases, the J end lost 4 bases, and 9 bases lay between the germline ends. The germline gives CDR1 MNHNS, CDR2 SASEGT.

This clone was detected many times. The chain employs TRBV29-1 and TRBJ1-5, with D perhaps matching TRBD1 (6 bases). Germline CDR1 and CDR2: SQVTM and ANQGSEA. The germline V and J ends were trimmed by 7 bases and 0 bases, with 13 bases remaining between them. CDR3 size: 14 residues. The DNA of the CDR3 is TGCAGCGCAGCTACAGGGAATAGCAATCAGCCCCAGCATTTT. It encodes CSAATGNSNQPQHF.

CDR3 region: CASSPTGGVGTEAFF. DNA of the CDR3: TGTGCCAGCAGTCCTACAGGGGGCGTCGGGACTGAAGCTTTCTTT. This rearrangement joins TRBV7-3 to TRBJ1-1; 9 bases agree with TRBD1. Germline values: CDR1 SGHTA, CDR2 FQGTGA. CDR3 size: 15 residues. The V gene end was trimmed by 6 bases and the J gene end by 5 bases; junction bases not matched to a gene: 10.

The V gene is TRBV7-9, the J gene TRBJ2-5; 8 bases fit TRBD2. The CDR3 totals 15 residues. Germline V gene lookup returns CDR1 SEHNR and CDR2 FQNEAQ (reference sequence). Unmatched junction bases numbered 10, after V lost 5 bases and J lost 5 bases. In DNA, the CDR3 is TGTGCCAGCAGCCTCTCGGGGGGGGCGCTTGAGACCCAGTACTTC. Its protein product is CASSLSGGALETQYF.

This chain uses TRBV11-2 with TRBJ2-5; possible D gene TRBD1, 6 bases. The V gene's germline CDR1 is SGHAT and CDR2 FQNNGV. The CDR3 spans 14 residues. Trimming took off 5 bases at V and 1 base at J, with 11 bases between the two ends. DNA of the CDR3: TGTGCCAGCAGCCTAGGACAGATCCAAGAGACCCAGTACTTC. Amino acids: CASSLGQIQETQYF. Combining the CDR3 with reference TRBV11-2 and TRBJ2-5 gives the whole variable domain EAGVAQSPRYKIIEKRQSVAFWCNPISGHATLYWYQQILGQGPKLLIQFQNNGVVDDSQLPKDRFSAERLKGVDSTLKIQPAKLEDSAVYLCASSLGQIQETQYFGPGTRLLVL.

This clone came up once. The rearrangement links TRBV28 to TRBJ2-5; TRBD1 matches 10 bases. Trimming cost V 7 bases and J 5 bases; bases outside gene matches: 10. This CDR3 is 15 amino acids long. CDR1 and CDR2 from the germline V gene are MDHEN and SYDVKM. The CDR3 reads CASTSPGTGVETQYF. Here the CDR3 DNA reads TGTGCCAGCACCTCCCCGGGGACAGGGGTCGAGACCCAGTACTTC.

This clone was counted only a few times. The DNA for the CDR3 is TGTGCCAGCGGGGGGACTAGCGCAACCTACGAGCAGTACTTC. Residues: CASGGTSATYEQYF. V gene TRBV2 combines with J gene TRBJ2-7, with 10 bases fitting TRBD2. Germline V gene data show CDR1 as SNHLY and CDR2 as FYNNEI. This CDR3 spans 14 amino acids. The trim removed 8 bases at V and 2 bases at J, leaving 6 bases unmatched. Full variable domain (outside the CDR3, taken from reference TRBV2 and TRBJ2-7): EPEVTQTPSHQVTQMGQEVILRCVPISNHLYFYWYRQILGQKVEFLVSFYNNEISEKSEIFDDQFSVERPDGSNFTLKIRSTKLEDSAMYFCASGGTSATYEQYFGPGTRLTVT.

This clone was found a few times. A far larger clone is just one base off, so this is likely a read error. The sample holds other DNA sequences that translate to the same CDR3. The V and J genes are TRBV27 and TRBJ1-1; TRBD1 is a possible D gene (6 bases). The CDR3 is 13 residues long. The germline V gene encodes CDR1 MNHEY and CDR2 SMNVEV (reference sequence). For the CDR3, the DNA is TGTGCCAGCAGTTTAAGCAGGGACACTGAGGCTTTCTTT. This gives the protein CASSLSRDTEAFF.

This chain joins TRBV7-2 and TRBJ1-2; 10 bases match TRBD1. Trimming cost V 8 bases and J 4 bases; bases outside gene matches: 7. The germline V gene has CDR1 SGHTA and CDR2 FQGNSA. The length of the CDR3 is 14 residues. CDR3 DNA: TGTGCCAGCGCCGGGACAGGGGCAGGCTATGGCTACACCTTC. Its translation is CASAGTGAGYGYTF. The full variable domain, in which reference TRBV7-2 and TRBJ1-2 provide the parts outside the CDR3, is GAGVSQSPSNKVTEKGKDVELRCDPISGHTALYWYRQSLGQGLEFLIYFQGNSAPDKSGLPSDRFSAERTGGSVSTLTIQRTQQEDSAVYLCASAGTGAGYGYTFGSGTRLTVV.

The J gene is TRBJ2-1, the V gene TRBV5-1; no reliable D call. From germline, CDR1 is SGHRS and CDR2 YFSETQ. V shed 4 bases and J shed 8 bases, with 16 bases lying between them. The CDR3 runs 14 residues. CDR3 bases: TGCGCCAGCAGCATGGATATGGGATATGATGAGCAGTTCTTC. Translating it yields CASSMDMGYDEQFF. The full variable domain, completed using reference TRBV5-1 and TRBJ2-1, is KAGVTQTPRYLIKTRGQQVTLSCSPISGHRSVSWYQQTPGQGLQFLFEYFSETQRNKGNFPGRFSGRQFSNSRSEMNVSTLELGDSALYLCASSMDMGYDEQFFGPGTRLTVL.

V and J are TRBV2 and TRBJ2-6, with D possibly called TRBD1 or TRBD2 (5 bases each). Per germline, CDR1 SNHLY and CDR2 FYNNEI. There are 17 residues in the CDR3. The V end was cut by 4 bases, the J end by 2 bases, with 15 bases between. The CDR3 DNA reads as TGTGCCAGCAGTGCAATAGGGACCTCGACTGGGGCCAACGTCCTGACTTTC. This encodes CASSAIGTSTGANVLTF. Full variable domain (missing parts from reference TRBV2 and TRBJ2-6): EPEVTQTPSHQVTQMGQEVILRCVPISNHLYFYWYRQILGQKVEFLVSFYNNEISEKSEIFDDQFSVERPDGSNFTLKIRSTKLEDSAMYFCASSAIGTSTGANVLTFGAGSRLTVL.

The chain is built from TRBV10-3 and TRBJ1-2; D might be TRBD1 (5 bases). The V gene lost 3 bases and the J gene lost 0 bases, with 11 bases spanning the gap. Germline V gives CDR1 ENHRY, CDR2 SYGVKD. The CDR3 loop spans 15 amino acids. In DNA form, the CDR3 reads TGTGCCATCAGTGAAACTCAGGGATCTAACTATGGCTACACCTTC. Protein sequence: CAISETQGSNYGYTF.

The genes are TRBV4-1 and TRBJ2-3, with 7 bases that match TRBD2. CDR1 and CDR2 (germline): MGHRA, YSYEKL. CDR3 length equals 12 residues. Trimming at V came to 6 bases and at J to 15 bases, leaving 12 bases not matched to a gene. The CDR3 loop is CASRQTSARTYF. For the CDR3, the DNA is TGCGCCAGCAGACAAACTAGCGCAAGAACTTATTTT.

The chain combines TRBV5-5 with TRBJ2-7; either TRBD1 or TRBD2 may supply D (6 bases each). The CDR3 sequence is 14 residues long. The V gene's germline CDR1 is SGHKS and CDR2 YYEKEE (reference sequence). V lost 2 bases to trimming and J lost 0 bases, with 9 bases between them. The CDR3, as DNA: TGTGCCAGCAGCTTTGGAGGGGGCTCCTACGAGCAGTACTTC. It is translated as CASSFGGGSYEQYF.

V and J are TRBV4-3 and TRBJ2-7, with 11 bases that match TRBD2. CDR3 size: 17 residues. The germline gives CDR1 LGHNA, CDR2 YSLEER. Germline trimming cut 4 bases from V and 3 bases from J; bases unmatched to any gene: 11. The CDR3 loop is CASSPVLAGGGLYEQYF. Here the CDR3 DNA reads TGCGCCAGCAGCCCAGTCTTAGCGGGAGGGGGTCTCTACGAGCAGTACTTC.

The rearrangement joins TRBV5-6 to TRBJ1-5; no clear D gene. CDR1 is SGHDT and CDR2 is YYEEEE in the germline V gene. V was shortened by 3 bases and J by 0 bases, with 4 bases between the two germline ends. The CDR3 is made up of 13 amino acids. In nucleotides, the CDR3 is TGTGCCAGCAGCTCCCGTAGCAATCAGCCCCAGCATTTT. This gives the protein CASSSRSNQPQHF.

The chain employs TRBV19 and TRBJ2-6, with D unclear. V shed 6 bases and J shed 4 bases, with 13 bases lying between them. Germline V gene data show CDR1 as LNHDA and CDR2 as SQIVND (reference sequence). This CDR3 spans 15 amino acids. The CDR3 region is CASSPLVGGANVLTF. For the CDR3, the DNA is TGTGCCAGTAGCCCTTTAGTCGGAGGGGCCAACGTCCTGACTTTC.

CDR3 amino acids: CASSRRVSDYGYTF. The CDR3 DNA reads as TGTGCCAGCAGCCGCAGGGTTTCCGACTATGGCTACACCTTC. The chain employs TRBV7-2 and TRBJ1-2; maybe TRBD1 (5 bases). CDR1 is SGHTA and CDR2 is FQGNSA in the germline V gene. The CDR3 sequence is 14 residues long. Trimming removed 5 bases at V and 3 bases at J, with 13 bases between.

V is TRBV18 and J is TRBJ1-2; 9 nucleotides agree with TRBD1. Trimming at V came to 3 bases and at J to 7 bases, leaving 9 bases not matched to a gene. Germline V CDR1 and CDR2: KGHSH, LQKENI. This CDR3 spans 15 amino acids. The CDR3 DNA reads TGTGCCAGCTCACCCTCCGGGACAGGGTATATTGGCTACACCTTC. It yields the protein CASSPSGTGYIGYTF.

Comments on this clone: This sample also contains other DNA sequences that code for the same CDR3. The V call is TRBV19, the J call TRBJ1-4; TRBD1 is a possible D gene (6 bases). The CDR3 is 14 residues long. V gave up 3 bases and J gave up 5 bases, with 10 bases separating them. CDR1 is LNHDA, CDR2 SQIVND, per germline (reference sequence). DNA for the CDR3: TGTGCCAGTAGTATTCAAGGGGGGAATGAAAAACTGTTTTTT. It specifies CASSIQGGNEKLFF.